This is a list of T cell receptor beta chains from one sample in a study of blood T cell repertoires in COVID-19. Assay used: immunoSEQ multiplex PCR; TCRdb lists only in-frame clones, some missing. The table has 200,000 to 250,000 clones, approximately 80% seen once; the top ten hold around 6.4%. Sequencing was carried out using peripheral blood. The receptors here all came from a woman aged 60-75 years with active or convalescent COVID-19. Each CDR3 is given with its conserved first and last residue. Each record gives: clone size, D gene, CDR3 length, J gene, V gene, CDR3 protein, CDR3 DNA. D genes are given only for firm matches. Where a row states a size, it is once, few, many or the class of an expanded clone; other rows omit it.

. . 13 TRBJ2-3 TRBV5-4 CASSRESTDTQYF TGTGCCAGCTCCCGAGAGAGCACAGATACGCAGTATTTT
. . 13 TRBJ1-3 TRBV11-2 CASSQTVGNTIYF TGTGCCAGCAGCCAAACGGTCGGAAACACCATATATTTT
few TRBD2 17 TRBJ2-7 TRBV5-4 CASSQGLAGVSGYEQYF TGTGCCAGCAGCCAGGGGCTAGCGGGAGTTTCAGGCTACGAGCAGTACTTC
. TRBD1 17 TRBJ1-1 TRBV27 CASSSPAGGKWDTEAFF TGTGCCAGCTCTTCTCCGGCAGGGGGCAAATGGGACACTGAAGCTTTCTTT
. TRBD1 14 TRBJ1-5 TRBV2 CASSDGTGVQPQHF TGTGCCAGCAGTGACGGGACAGGGGTGCAGCCCCAGCATTTT
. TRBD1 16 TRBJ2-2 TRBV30 CAWSTFLTGVGGELFF TGTGCCTGGAGTACCTTCCTCACAGGGGTTGGCGGGGAGCTGTTTTTT
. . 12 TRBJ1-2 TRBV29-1 CSAGAANYGYTF TGCAGCGCGGGGGCCGCTAACTATGGCTACACCTTC
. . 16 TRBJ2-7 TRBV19 CASSIALGAYSGEQYF TGTGCCAGTAGTATTGCTTTAGGGGCTTATAGTGGCGAGCAGTACTTC
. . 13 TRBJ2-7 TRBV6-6 CASRGDNPYEQYF TGTGCCAGCAGGGGGGACAACCCCTACGAGCAGTACTTC
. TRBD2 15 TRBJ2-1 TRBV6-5 CASRGTSGGANEQFF TGTGCCAGCAGAGGGACTAGCGGGGGGGCCAATGAGCAGTTCTTC
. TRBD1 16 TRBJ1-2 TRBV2 CASAAGTGFFMGGYTF TGTGCCAGCGCCGCCGGGACAGGTTTTTTCATGGGTGGCTACACCTTC
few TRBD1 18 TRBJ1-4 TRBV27 CASSPEPGQGFRSEKLFF TGTGCCAGCAGTCCCGAACCGGGACAGGGGTTCCGCTCTGAAAAACTGTTTTTT
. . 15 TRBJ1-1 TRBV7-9 CASSLVVQENTEAFF TGTGCCAGCAGCTTAGTTGTACAGGAGAACACTGAAGCTTTCTTT
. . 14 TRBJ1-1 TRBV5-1 CASSWGGAFTEAFF TGCGCCAGCAGCTGGGGAGGGGCCTTCACTGAAGCTTTCTTT
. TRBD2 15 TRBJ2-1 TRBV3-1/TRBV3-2 CASSQLTSGSNEQFF TGTGCCAGCAGCCAACTGACTAGCGGGAGTAATGAGCAGTTCTTC
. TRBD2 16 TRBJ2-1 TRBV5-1 CASSGTSGRAENEQFF TGCGCCAGCAGCGGGACTAGCGGGAGGGCCGAGAATGAGCAGTTCTTC
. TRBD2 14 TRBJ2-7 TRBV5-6 CASSPFGLAHEQYF TGTGCCAGCAGCCCGTTTGGACTAGCCCACGAGCAGTACTTC
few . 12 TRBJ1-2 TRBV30 CAYHTGIYGYTF TGTGCCTATCACACAGGGATCTATGGCTACACCTTC
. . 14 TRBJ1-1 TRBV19 CASRVRRLNTEAFF TGTGCCAGTAGGGTCAGAAGATTGAACACTGAAGCTTTCTTT
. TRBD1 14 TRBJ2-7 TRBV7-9 CASSLPDRSREQYF TGTGCCAGCAGCTTACCGGACAGGTCCCGCGAGCAGTACTTC
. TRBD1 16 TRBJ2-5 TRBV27 CASSYSQTGVPQTQYF TGTGCCAGCAGTTACTCTCAAACAGGGGTCCCACAGACCCAGTACTTC
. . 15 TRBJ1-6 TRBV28 CASSCLDAGDSPLHF TGTGCCAGCAGTTGCCTTGACGCGGGTGATTCACCCCTCCACTTT
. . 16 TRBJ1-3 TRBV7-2 CASSLGGQTSGNTIYF TGTGCCAGCAGCTTAGGAGGGCAGACCTCTGGAAACACCATATATTTT
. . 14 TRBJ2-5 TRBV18 CASSPPTGQETQYF TGTGCCAGCTCACCACCTACGGGCCAAGAGACCCAGTACTTC
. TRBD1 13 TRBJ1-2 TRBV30 CAWSSGTDYGYTF TGTGCCTGGAGTTCGGGGACAGACTATGGCTACACCTTC
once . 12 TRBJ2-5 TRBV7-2 CASSNLDYREYF TGTGCCAGCAGCAATCTTGACTACCGCGAGTACTTC
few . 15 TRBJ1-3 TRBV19 CASHDQGIGGNTIYF TGTGCCAGTCACGATCAGGGGATCGGTGGAAACACCATATATTTT
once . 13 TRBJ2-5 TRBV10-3 CAISEIASETQYF TGTGCCATCAGTGAGATAGCATCAGAGACCCAGTACTTC
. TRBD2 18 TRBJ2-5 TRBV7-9 CASSPGTSGRATKETQYF TGTGCCAGCAGCCCCGGGACTAGCGGGAGGGCCACGAAAGAGACCCAGTACTTC
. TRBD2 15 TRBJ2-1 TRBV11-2 CASSLVRGGYNEQFF TGTGCCAGCAGCTTAGTGCGGGGGGGTTACAATGAGCAGTTCTTC
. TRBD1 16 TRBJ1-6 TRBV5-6 CASSGRTGGYNSPLHF TGTGCCAGCAGCGGCCGAACAGGGGGCTATAATTCACCCCTCCACTTT
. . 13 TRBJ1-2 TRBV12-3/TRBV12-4 CASSSTSNYGYTF TGTGCCAGCAGTTCTACTTCTAACTATGGCTACACCTTC
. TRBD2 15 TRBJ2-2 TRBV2 CASTGLAGDTGELFF TGTGCCAGCACCGGACTAGCGGGAGACACCGGGGAGCTGTTTTTT